This T cell receptor (beta chain) was profiled in a study of blood T cell repertoires in COVID-19. Background on the study: Samples taken during acute and convalescent COVID-19 were collected in the United States, Italy and Spain. From T cells, B-cell-depleted T cells, or PBMCs came the material, which was cDNA or gDNA.

Original processing notes: Cell counts per sample came from amplifying reference gene primers. The table came from immunoSEQ multiplex PCR; TCRdb's copy has only in-frame clones and leaves some out. The V and J calls and clone size come from that table; D and trimming were worked out from the DNA. The top ten hold 20% to 25% of the sample, which has about 61,000 clones, 85% to 90% seen once. This clonotype originated in a woman aged 50 to 60 with active or convalescent COVID-19. The sequenced material came from peripheral blood.

The CDR3 protein is CASRAVERSSGYTF. CDR3 bases: TGTGCCAGCAGGGCGGTTGAGCGTTCGTCGGGCTACACCTTC. The chain joins TRBV2 to TRBJ1-2, with no clear D. The CDR3 sequence is 14 residues long. The germline CDR1 and CDR2 sequences are SNHLY and FYNNEI. V was clipped by 6 bases and J by 8 bases, with 19 bases between them.